The T cell receptor (beta chain) under discussion was sequenced for a study of T cells in Graves' hyperthyroidism and ophthalmopathy. Uncontrolled infection, other autoimmune disease, pregnancy or lactation excluded patients. There are many counts of this clonotype. Its specificity is not known. What was amplified from RNA transcripts were TCR beta CDR3 regions. HTBI primers were employed in a first-round RT-PCR of the TCR CDR3. TCRdb re-called the multiplex PCR reads through MiXCR, storing one row per CDR3 protein. The sample contains 350,000 or so distinct CDR3 sequences, approximately 18% of which appear only once. Findings of the study overall: Ophthalmopathy was distinguished from stable hyperthyroidism by 13 V-J signatures. Blood also showed most of the thyroid clonotypes that were expanded above 0.001.

This TCR was sampled from a woman aged 40 to 50 with Graves' ophthalmopathy. The sequencing input was blood.

This CDR3 is CASSVVAINYEQYF. DNA of the CDR3: TGTGCCAGCAGCGTAGTTGCAATCAACTACGAGCAGTACTTC. The chain carries TRBV9 and TRBJ2-7; D remains unclear. From germline, CDR1 is SGDLS and CDR2 YYNGEE. Trimming pared 0 bases from V and 3 bases from J, leaving 10 bases between. This CDR3 contains 14 residues.